These T cell receptor beta chains were read from a single sample in a study of shared clonotypes between healthy human individuals. The repertoire was sequenced with immunoSEQ multiplex PCR; TCRdb's copy has only in-frame clones and lacks some. The repertoire includes 2 million to 2.5 million clones, around 92% of them detected once, and 0.3% to 0.4% sits in the top ten. Sequenced sample: naive CD4+ T cells from PBMCs. Receptors originate from a man aged 18 to 30 in good health. Some clones in this sample may be carry-over from other donors' samples. Both conserved end residues are part of each CDR3. D genes are given only for firm matches. The size of a clone is reported for some rows only, either as once, few or many, or as a class for expanded clones.

j_call | v_call | d_call | clone_size | cdr3_aa | cdr3_nt
TRBJ1-1 | TRBV5-4 | NA | NA | CASSPYTSMNTEAFF | TGTGCCAGCAGCCCTTACACTTCTATGAACACTGAAGCTTTCTTT
TRBJ2-1 | TRBV5-1 | NA | once | CASSGGASYNEQFF | TGCGCCAGCTCTGGGGGAGCCTCCTACAATGAGCAGTTCTTC
TRBJ1-2 | TRBV2 | TRBD1 | NA | CASRGQGVGYTF | TGTGCCAGCAGGGGACAGGGGGTCGGCTACACCTTC
TRBJ1-1 | TRBV27 | NA | NA | CASGPDTEAFF | TGTGCCAGCGGGCCAGACACTGAAGCTTTCTTT
TRBJ2-2 | TRBV5-1 | NA | NA | CASSLGTLTGELFF | TGCGCCAGCAGCTTGGGGACCCTCACCGGGGAGCTGTTTTTT
TRBJ2-5 | TRBV15 | NA | NA | CATSRPGARTQYF | TGTGCCACCAGCAGACCCGGGGCGAGGACCCAGTACTTC
TRBJ1-1 | TRBV5-5 | NA | NA | CASSLGRATEAFF | TGTGCCAGCAGCCTTGGTAGGGCCACTGAAGCTTTCTTT
TRBJ2-1 | TRBV6-5 | TRBD1 | NA | CASSYSDRGFNEQFF | TGTGCCAGCAGTTACTCGGACAGGGGTTTTAATGAGCAGTTCTTC
TRBJ2-5 | TRBV27 | NA | NA | CASSFLGGYQETQYF | TGTGCCAGCAGTTTCCTCGGAGGGTACCAAGAGACCCAGTACTTC
TRBJ2-7 | TRBV28 | TRBD2 | NA | CASTTWVAGVNEQYF | TGTGCCAGCACTACGTGGGTTGCGGGAGTAAACGAGCAGTACTTC
TRBJ2-1 | TRBV6-5 | TRBD2 | NA | CASSYTGTRLPHEQFF | TGTGCCAGCAGTTACACCGGGACTAGACTCCCCCATGAGCAGTTCTTC
TRBJ1-1 | TRBV27 | NA | NA | CATQGLQGGTEAFF | TGTGCCACACAAGGTCTCCAGGGAGGCACTGAAGCTTTCTTT
TRBJ2-3 | TRBV15 | TRBD1 | NA | CATSSILDRGSTDTQYF | TGTGCCACCAGCAGCATTCTGGACAGGGGAAGCACAGATACGCAGTATTTT
TRBJ2-2 | TRBV14 | TRBD1 | NA | CASSPFPGQGARHGELFF | TGTGCCAGCAGCCCCTTCCCGGGACAGGGGGCCCGGCACGGGGAGCTGTTTTTT
TRBJ2-1 | TRBV4-1 | NA | NA | CASSPLDGSPARPFF | TGCGCCAGCAGCCCCCTCGACGGGAGCCCCGCGCGTCCGTTCTTC
TRBJ2-1 | TRBV7-3 | NA | NA | CASSLLADNEQFF | TGTGCCAGCAGCCTTTTAGCGGACAATGAGCAGTTCTTC
TRBJ1-5 | TRBV19 | NA | NA | CASSIDLVALGRNQPQHF | TGTGCCAGTAGTATAGATCTCGTTGCTTTAGGCAGGAATCAGCCCCAGCATTTT
TRBJ2-3 | TRBV7-8 | TRBD1 | NA | CASSFRDRETDTQYF | TGTGCCAGCAGCTTCCGGGACAGGGAAACAGATACGCAGTATTTT
TRBJ2-1 | TRBV28 | TRBD1 | NA | CASRSGQGDNEQFF | TGTGCCAGCAGGTCGGGACAGGGTGACAATGAGCAGTTCTTC
TRBJ1-3 | TRBV18 | TRBD1 | once | CASSQGQGSTGNTIYF | TGTGCCAGCTCCCAAGGACAGGGAAGTACTGGAAACACCATATATTTT